Each of the 26 T cell receptor beta chains below was sequenced from the same sample in a study of neurological immune-mediated disorders (dated by TCRdb to the late 2010s). Receptor libraries were prepared by 5' RACE. The sample was run on an Illumina HiSeq 2500. In-frame beta chains were kept once TCRdb had trimmed the public reads at Q25 with fastp and called clones with MiXCR. One record per CDR3 amino acid sequence lists the most common genes and DNA. In all, the sample holds 30,000 to 45,000 distinct CDR3 sequences, and under 14% of those were seen once. Around 4% of the sample is held by the ten biggest clonotypes. The material sequenced was CD4+ T cells from blood. These receptors were obtained from a woman aged 25 to 39 with HTLV-1-associated myelopathy (HAM/TSP).

This clonotype was observed at least ten times. The chain is built from TRBV7-9 and TRBJ2-3, with 7 bases identical to TRBD2. V shed 5 bases and J 6 bases; nucleotides not matched to a gene: 2. Germline assignment: CDR1 SEHNR and CDR2 FQNEAQ (reference sequence). The CDR3 loop spans 12 amino acids. The CDR3 is CASSTLADTQYF. The CDR3 nucleotides are TGTGCCAGCAGCACACTAGCGGATACGCAGTATTTT.

This clonotype was picked up many times. V usage is TRBV3-1 and J usage is TRBJ1-1, with D uncertain. CDR3 length equals 15 residues. Germline assignment: CDR1 LGHDT and CDR2 YNNKEL (reference sequence). V lost 0 bases and J 0 bases, leaving 8 bases between the germline ends. The CDR3 nucleotides read TGTGCCAGCAGCCAAGACCGGAGGATGAACACTGAAGCTTTCTTT. This sequence encodes CASSQDRRMNTEAFF.

At least ten counts were recorded for this clonotype. The chain has TRBV7-9 and TRBJ1-1; weak D call: TRBD1 (5 bases). The CDR3 sequence is 14 residues long. Germline-derived CDR1 and CDR2 are SEHNR and FQNEAQ (reference sequence). Between the trimmed V and J ends, which lost 6 bases and 0 bases, there was a span of 11 bases. The CDR3 sequence is CASSPGQMNTEAFF. The CDR3 nucleotides are TGTGCCAGCAGTCCTGGACAAATGAACACTGAAGCTTTCTTT.

This clonotype was seen at least ten times. V and J are TRBV5-1 and TRBJ2-6; no clear D. Germline V gives CDR1 SGHRS, CDR2 YFSETQ. This CDR3 contains 15 residues. V lost 3 bases and J lost 7, with 14 bases in between. The CDR3: CASSSAEREANVLTF. As DNA, the CDR3 is TGCGCCAGCAGCTCCGCTGAAAGGGAAGCCAACGTCCTGACTTTC.

There are many counts of this clonotype. CDR3 in DNA: TGTGCCAGCAGCCAAACCCGGAACACCGGGGAGCTGTTTTTT. Translating it yields CASSQTRNTGELFF. The chain is built from TRBV3-1 and TRBJ2-2, with D unresolved. The CDR3 is 14 amino acids. Germline lookup yields CDR1 LGHDT and CDR2 YNNKEL (reference sequence). Between the trimmed V and J ends, which lost 2 bases and 1 base, there was a span of 5 bases.

This clonotype was observed many times. V usage is TRBV20-1 and J usage is TRBJ2-7; D might be TRBD2 (5 bases). This CDR3 contains 14 residues. Trimming cost V 4 bases and J 0 bases, with 13 bases left between them. The germline CDR1 and CDR2 sequences are DFQATT and SNEGSKA (reference sequence). The CDR3 sequence: CSATPSGSSYEQYF. The CDR3 coding sequence is TGCAGTGCTACCCCGTCGGGGAGCTCCTACGAGCAGTACTTC.

This clonotype was recorded at least ten times. The rearrangement uses TRBV20-1 and TRBJ2-3; 16 nucleotides line up with TRBD2. This CDR3 region has 17 residues. Germline V gives CDR1 DFQATT, CDR2 SNEGSKA (reference sequence). V dropped 3 bases and J dropped 7; count of bases not matched to a gene: 10. The CDR3 sequence: CSASDPGLAGGTYTQYF. The DNA of the CDR3 is TGCAGTGCTAGTGATCCGGGACTAGCGGGGGGGACATATACGCAGTATTTT.

This clonotype was seen ten or more times. The V gene is TRBV20-1, the J gene TRBJ2-7; TRBD2 matches at 9 bases. This CDR3 is built from 18 residues. Germline trimming cut 2 bases from V and 6 bases from J; bases unmatched to any gene: 20. Germline V lookup: CDR1 DFQATT, CDR2 SNEGSKA (reference sequence). The CDR3 bases are TGCAGTGCTAGACCTCTTAGGGGGACGGCGGGGGGGCGCGGCGAGCAGTACTTC. As protein: CSARPLRGTAGGRGEQYF.

This clonotype has ten or more counts. The chain recombines TRBV20-1 with TRBJ2-3; D not resolved. CDR1 and CDR2 (germline): DFQATT, SNEGSKA (reference sequence). The CDR3 consists of 14 residues. Deletions cut 5 bases from V and 0 bases from J, with 12 bases between. As DNA, the CDR3 is TGCAGTGCTTTCCCGTGGGGTAGCACAGATACGCAGTATTTT. Translated, it gives CSAFPWGSTDTQYF.

This clonotype showed up many times. This chain connects TRBV5-1 to TRBJ2-2, with D tentatively TRBD1 (5 bases). Germline-derived CDR1 and CDR2 are SGHRS and YFSETQ. This CDR3 region has 15 residues. Trimming removed 0 bases at V and 0 bases at J, with 6 bases between. The CDR3 loop is CASSLGTPNTGELFF. The CDR3 nucleotides are TGCGCCAGCAGCTTGGGGACACCGAACACCGGGGAGCTGTTTTTT. The variable domain in full, completed from reference TRBV5-1 and TRBJ2-2, reads KAGVTQTPRYLIKTRGQQVTLSCSPISGHRSVSWYQQTPGQGLQFLFEYFSETQRNKGNFPGRFSGRQFSNSRSEMNVSTLELGDSALYLCASSLGTPNTGELFFGEGSRLTVL.

There are many counts of this clonotype. The chain uses TRBV12-3 or TRBV12-4 and TRBJ2-7, with 10 bases aligning to TRBD1. The CDR3 is 16 residues long. The ends lost 3 bases at V and 1 base at J; junction bases unmatched: 6. The CDR3 bases are TGTGCCAGCAGTTTGAGTCGGGGACAGGGGTCCTACGAGCAGTACTTC. The encoded protein is CASSLSRGQGSYEQYF.

This clonotype was counted many times. The chain carries TRBV7-2 and TRBJ2-1; 10 bases fit TRBD1. CDR3 length: 16 amino acids. CDR1 and CDR2 (germline): SGHTA, FQGNSA. V was clipped by 3 bases and J by 7 bases; unmatched bases: 9. In nucleotides, the CDR3 is TGTGCCAGCAGCTTGGTTGGGACAGGGGCTCAAAATGAGCAGTTCTTC. It is translated as CASSLVGTGAQNEQFF.

The sample holds many counts of this clonotype. CDR3 DNA: TGCAGTGCCCATACGGGGGATGAAAAACTGTTTTTT. Protein: CSAHTGDEKLFF. This chain joins TRBV20-1 and TRBJ1-4, with TRBD1 as a possible D gene (5 bases). There are 12 residues in the CDR3. Trimming stripped 6 bases from V and 6 bases from J, with 11 bases between. Looked up from germline, CDR1 is DFQATT and CDR2 is SNEGSKA (reference sequence).

This clonotype was detected ten times or more. This sequence joins TRBV6-5 and TRBJ2-7; D is uncertain. The length of the CDR3 is 14 residues. Germline CDR1 and CDR2: MNHEY and SVGAGI. The ends were cut back, 0 bases at V and 6 bases at J, with 12 bases in the middle. CDR3 bases: TGTGCCAGCAGTTACTCGATATCTACCGGCGAGCAGTACTTC. The encoded protein is CASSYSISTGEQYF.

This clonotype was seen ten or more times. The genes are TRBV7-9 and TRBJ1-1; D unclear. Trimming pared 3 bases from V and 1 base from J, leaving 9 bases between. Germline V gives CDR1 SEHNR, CDR2 FQNEAQ (reference sequence). This CDR3 spans 14 amino acids. This chain's CDR3 is CASSFGVENTEAFF. The CDR3 DNA follows: TGTGCCAGCAGCTTTGGCGTAGAGAACACTGAAGCTTTCTTT.

This clonotype was counted at least ten times. CDR3 coding DNA: TGCGCCAGCAGCTTGGGGGGCGACAGATACGAGCAGTACTTC. Its protein is CASSLGGDRYEQYF. V gene TRBV5-1 combines with J gene TRBJ2-7, with a tentative D call TRBD1 (5 bases). V was pared by 0 bases and J by 4 bases, with 11 bases between. CDR3 length: 14 amino acids. Germline V gene lookup returns CDR1 SGHRS and CDR2 YFSETQ.

This clonotype was observed at least ten times. V usage is TRBV20-1 and J usage is TRBJ2-2; D is uncertain. Germline V CDR1 and CDR2: DFQATT, SNEGSKA (reference sequence). V dropped 6 bases and J dropped 2 bases, with 4 bases sitting between them. The CDR3 extends over 11 amino acids. DNA for the CDR3: TGCAGTGCCCCAAACACCGGGGAGCTGTTTTTT. It codes for CSAPNTGELFF.

This clonotype was counted at least ten times. The chain links TRBV20-1 to TRBJ1-4; D call uncertain. From germline, CDR1 is DFQATT and CDR2 SNEGSKA (reference sequence). V lost 3 bases and J lost 0, with 14 bases in between. The CDR3 extends over 16 amino acids. This CDR3 is CSASVGLSSTNEKLFF. DNA for the CDR3: TGCAGTGCTAGCGTAGGGTTGAGTTCAACTAATGAAAAACTGTTTTTT.

The sample holds many counts of this clonotype. The rearrangement uses TRBV7-6 and TRBJ2-1; 15 positions agree with TRBD2. With 5 bases clipped from V and 8 bases from J, the junction kept 10 bases outside the gene matches. This CDR3 is 17 amino acids long. Germline assignment: CDR1 SGHVS and CDR2 FNYEAQ. The CDR3: CASSRLRTSGGVYEQFF. CDR3 DNA sequence: TGTGCCAGCAGCCGCCTGAGGACTAGCGGGGGGGTATATGAGCAGTTCTTC.

V gene TRBV10-1 combines with J gene TRBJ2-5; TRBD2 matches 10 bases. The CDR3 spans 16 residues. The V gene's germline CDR1 is WNHNN and CDR2 SYGVQD (reference sequence). V gave up 4 bases and J gave up 5 bases; unmatched junction bases: 10. The CDR3 region has the DNA TGCGCCAGCAGTGGTTCCCAGCGGGGGGGCCTGGAGACCCAGTACTTC. It yields the protein CASSGSQRGGLETQYF.

There are many counts of this clonotype. J is TRBJ2-2 and V is TRBV7-2; D not resolved. The V gene's germline CDR1 is SGHTA and CDR2 FQGNSA. Deletions cut 5 bases from V and 4 bases from J, with 14 bases between. The CDR3 length is 15 residues. CDR3 protein: CASSPFRVGTGELFF. The CDR3 coding sequence is TGTGCCAGCAGCCCCTTTCGGGTGGGCACCGGGGAGCTGTTTTTT.

This clonotype was observed at least ten times. This chain joins TRBV12-3 or TRBV12-4 and TRBJ1-2, with D tentatively TRBD1 (5 bases). The ends were cut back, 6 bases at V and 1 base at J, with 9 bases in the middle. The CDR3 loop spans 13 amino acids. CDR3 sequence (DNA): TGTGCCAGCAGATTGGGGGATAACTATGGCTACACCTTC. Protein: CASRLGDNYGYTF.

This clonotype was found many times. The V gene is TRBV5-1, the J gene TRBJ1-1, with D uncertain. V dropped 0 bases and J dropped 5 bases, with 17 bases sitting between them. CDR3 length: 16 residues. CDR1 and CDR2 from the germline V gene are SGHRS and YFSETQ. The chain's CDR3 is CASSLAGRGLGTEAFF. CDR3 sequence (DNA): TGCGCCAGCAGCTTGGCCGGTCGAGGTCTTGGAACTGAAGCTTTCTTT.

The chain combines TRBV5-1 with TRBJ2-2; 9 nucleotides match TRBD2. The germline V gene encodes CDR1 SGHRS and CDR2 YFSETQ. The CDR3 has 18 residues. The V segment lost 4 bases and the J segment 15 bases; nucleotides outside the gene matches: 25. The DNA for the CDR3 is TGCGCCAGCAGCGTCTGGGCGGGAGGGCTCCAATCCACCGGGAAGATGTTTTTT. Translation gives CASSVWAGGLQSTGKMFF.

There are many counts of this clonotype. The chain is built from TRBV2 and TRBJ2-3, with D possibly being TRBD1 or TRBD2 (5 bases each). This CDR3 region has 15 residues. V was trimmed by 7 bases and J by 3 bases, leaving 17 bases between them. Germline V gene sequence: CDR1 SNHLY, CDR2 FYNNEI. CDR3 sequence: CASTKGTNPTDTQYF. Written as DNA, the CDR3 is TGTGCCAGCACCAAGGGGACCAATCCTACAGATACGCAGTATTTT. Combining the CDR3 with reference TRBV2 and TRBJ2-3 gives the whole variable domain EPEVTQTPSHQVTQMGQEVILRCVPISNHLYFYWYRQILGQKVEFLVSFYNNEISEKSEIFDDQFSVERPDGSNFTLKIRSTKLEDSAMYFCASTKGTNPTDTQYFGPGTRLTVL.

In this sample, this clonotype turned up many times. For the CDR3, the DNA is TGCGCCAGCAGTGAGGGGGAGGCAGATACGCAGTATTTT. It translates to CASSEGEADTQYF. The rearrangement links TRBV10-2 to TRBJ2-3; tentative D call: TRBD2 (6 bases). This CDR3 spans 13 amino acids. CDR1 is WSHSY and CDR2 is SAAADI in the germline V gene. V lost 2 bases and J 4 bases, leaving 7 bases between the germline ends.